The 25 T cell receptor beta chains in this list originate from one sample, sequenced in a study of cytomegalovirus exposure and HLA in healthy donors. The PCR made use of 60 Vbeta and 13 Jbeta primers. The table came from immunoSEQ multiplex PCR; TCRdb's copy has only in-frame clones and leaves some out. The sample yields 90,000 to 130,000 clones, approximately 83% seen once. The sequenced material came from PBMCs. The receptors were gathered from a man in his forties in good health and CMV-seronegative.

The chain employs TRBV28 and TRBJ1-1, with D tentatively TRBD1 (6 bases). This CDR3 region has 14 residues. V was trimmed by 5 bases and J by 7 bases, leaving 17 bases between them. Germline CDR1 MDHEN, CDR2 SYDVKM. The CDR3 region is CASSPLTGIGEAFF. CDR3 nucleotides: TGTGCCAGCAGTCCTCTAACAGGGATCGGTGAAGCTTTCTTT.

The CDR3 region is CASRFIKFRDRLAHNYGYTF. The CDR3 region has the DNA TGTGCCAGCAGGTTCATCAAGTTTCGGGACAGACTTGCTCATAACTATGGCTACACCTTC. The V and J genes are TRBV28 and TRBJ1-2, with 7 bases identical to TRBD1. Germline trimming cut 6 bases from V and 1 base from J; bases unmatched to any gene: 23. This CDR3 contains 20 residues. Germline assignment: CDR1 MDHEN and CDR2 SYDVKM.

The V call is TRBV5-5, the J call TRBJ2-3; 8 nucleotides agree with TRBD2. Trimming took 1 base from V and 0 from J; bases not matched to a gene: 7. The CDR3 is made up of 17 amino acids. The germline V gene encodes CDR1 SGHKS and CDR2 YYEKEE (reference sequence). CDR3 sequence reads: CASSLPRVAGSTDTQYF. Written as DNA, the CDR3 is TGTGCCAGCAGCTTGCCGAGGGTAGCGGGGAGCACAGATACGCAGTATTTT.

Points on this clone: A junction end diverges from the germline sequence, so it may reflect a read error. The gene calls are TRBV29-1 and TRBJ1-5; the D is unclear. This CDR3 spans 13 amino acids. CDR1 SQVTM and CDR2 ANQGSEA come from the germline V gene. For the CDR3, the DNA is TGCAGCGCTGAAGCGGGGATGGGGCAGCCCCAGCATTTT. Its protein is CSAEAGMGQPQHF.

V and J are TRBV6-1 and TRBJ2-3, with D tentatively TRBD2 (6 bases). CDR3 length: 16 amino acids. Germline V gives CDR1 MNHNS, CDR2 SASEGT. The ends were cut back, 3 bases at V and 2 bases at J, with 15 bases in the middle. This CDR3 reads CASSDPPGLSTDTQYF. The CDR3 coding sequence is TGTGCCAGCAGTGACCCACCGGGACTCTCCACAGATACGCAGTATTTT.

This chain connects TRBV2 to TRBJ2-5; no clear D gene. The CDR3 has 14 amino acids. Germline CDR1 reads SNHLY; CDR2 reads FYNNEI. Trimming shortened V by 2 bases and J by 1 base, and 8 bases separated the two germline ends. The CDR3 sequence: CASSESQFQETQYF. The CDR3 DNA follows: TGTGCCAGCAGTGAAAGTCAGTTCCAAGAGACCCAGTACTTC.

V usage is TRBV18 and J usage is TRBJ1-1; TRBD1 aligns across 8 bases. The CDR3 consists of 19 residues. Looked up from germline, CDR1 is KGHSH and CDR2 is LQKENI. Losses at the gene ends were 5 bases for V and 3 bases for J; bases not matched to a gene: 20. This CDR3 reads CASSSLTQGARHSDTEAFF. CDR3 coding DNA: TGTGCCAGCTCATCACTCACCCAGGGGGCGCGGCATTCGGACACTGAAGCTTTCTTT.

This chain links TRBV29-1 with TRBJ2-2, with TRBD2 identical over 15 bases. This CDR3 has 16 residues. V was clipped by 6 bases and J by 4 bases; unmatched bases: 6. Germline V gives CDR1 SQVTM, CDR2 ANQGSEA. The CDR3 DNA sequence: TGCAGCGTCGGGACTAGCGGGGGGCGCGGCACCGGGGAGCTGTTTTTT. This translates into CSVGTSGGRGTGELFF.

V and J are TRBV5-1 and TRBJ1-3; D is possibly TRBD1 (5 bases). This CDR3 has 17 amino acids. CDR1 and CDR2 (germline): SGHRS, YFSETQ. Trimming left V 6 bases short and J 0 bases short, with 19 bases between. The CDR3: CASKGGADQSSGNTIYF. DNA for the CDR3: TGCGCCAGCAAAGGTGGGGCGGATCAGAGCTCTGGAAACACCATATATTTT.

Remarks on this clone: Sequence at one end of the junction differs from germline and may be a read error. This chain connects TRBV2 to TRBJ2-3; possibly TRBD2 for D (5 bases). Germline lookup yields CDR1 SNHLY and CDR2 FYNNEI. The length of the CDR3 is 11 residues. This CDR3 is CASSERDSGPF. Here the CDR3 DNA reads TGTGCCAGCAGTGAGAGGGATTCTGGGCCTTTT.

The rearrangement links TRBV5-8 to TRBJ1-1, with TRBD1 matching 9 bases. CDR1 and CDR2 (germline): SGHTS, YDEGEE. CDR3 length: 16 residues. Trimming cost V 1 base and J 5 bases; bases outside gene matches: 9. CDR3 DNA: TGTGCCAGCAGCTTGTCCCAGGGACAGGGAGGGACTGAAGCTTTCTTT. As protein: CASSLSQGQGGTEAFF.

V is TRBV5-6 and J is TRBJ2-2; 10 bases are a match to TRBD1. Germline-derived CDR1 and CDR2 are SGHDT and YYEEEE. V gave up 2 bases and J gave up 6 bases; unmatched junction bases: 4. This CDR3 has 15 residues. Here the CDR3 DNA reads TGTGCCAGCAGCTTCGGGACAGGGGTATCCGGGGAGCTGTTTTTT. It is translated as CASSFGTGVSGELFF. The full variable domain, with the rest looked up from reference TRBV5-6 and TRBJ2-2, is DAGVTQSPTHLIKTRGQQVTLRCSPKSGHDTVSWYQQALGQGPQFIFQYYEEEERQRGNFPDRFSGHQFPNYSSELNVNALLLGDSALYLCASSFGTGVSGELFFGEGSRLTVL.

This rearrangement joins TRBV15 to TRBJ1-6; 8 nucleotides match TRBD1. This CDR3 contains 16 residues. Germline values: CDR1 LNHNV, CDR2 YYDKDF (reference sequence). V lost 3 bases to trimming and J lost 15 bases; unmatched junction nucleotides: 16. CDR3 DNA: TGTGCCACCAGCAGGTTAGGGGCCAGGGGGCGGTCGGGCCTCCACTTT. Translating it yields CATSRLGARGRSGLHF.

The V call is TRBV5-1, the J call TRBJ1-4; D might be TRBD1 (5 bases). V was clipped by 0 bases and J by 4 bases, with 7 bases between them. Germline V gives CDR1 SGHRS, CDR2 YFSETQ. The CDR3 runs to 14 residues. CDR3 loop: CASSLGQNNEKLFF. Here the CDR3 DNA reads TGCGCCAGCAGCTTGGGACAGAATAATGAAAAACTGTTTTTT.

In its sample, this clone was seen a few times. The genes are TRBV15 and TRBJ1-3; D is ambiguous. Germline V gives CDR1 LNHNV, CDR2 YYDKDF (reference sequence). V lost 0 bases and J 0 bases, leaving 12 bases between the germline ends. The CDR3 length is 17 residues. CDR3 residues: CATSRDGRASSGNTIYF. DNA for the CDR3: TGTGCCACCAGCAGAGATGGGCGGGCGAGCTCTGGAAACACCATATATTTT.

The chain employs TRBV19 and TRBJ2-7; 7 positions match TRBD1. CDR1 and CDR2 from the germline V gene are LNHDA and SQIVND (reference sequence). There are 15 residues in the CDR3. After removal of 5 bases from V and 6 bases from J, the junction contained 13 bases not matched to a gene. The CDR3 loop is CASSVRDSLLSEQYF. The CDR3 region has the DNA TGTGCCAGTAGTGTCCGGGACAGTCTTCTCTCCGAGCAGTACTTC.

The J gene is TRBJ1-5, the V gene TRBV5-1; 9 bases are a match to TRBD1. The CDR3 runs 17 residues. V lost 2 bases, J lost 6 bases, and 12 bases stayed unmatched. Per the germline V gene, CDR1 is SGHRS and CDR2 is YFSETQ. CDR3 sequence reads: CASSLTPGQGFGQPQHF. DNA for the CDR3: TGCGCCAGCAGCTTAACACCGGGACAGGGATTCGGTCAGCCCCAGCATTTT.

J is TRBJ1-2 and V is TRBV28; perhaps TRBD1 as D (5 bases). Germline CDR1 MDHEN, CDR2 SYDVKM. The CDR3 length is 13 residues. V shed 2 bases and J shed 6 bases, with 10 bases lying between them. The CDR3 DNA reads as TGTGCCAGCAGTTTAGACAGATACGATGGCTACACCTTC. Residues: CASSLDRYDGYTF.

The J gene is TRBJ2-1, the V gene TRBV5-6, with 13 bases identical to TRBD2. The germline gives CDR1 SGHDT, CDR2 YYEEEE. Germline trimming cut 4 bases from V and 7 bases from J; bases unmatched to any gene: 8. The CDR3 runs 16 residues. The CDR3 region has the DNA TGTGCCAGCAGCCCGCGGACTAGCGGGGGCCGTAATGAGCAGTTCTTC. Translation gives CASSPRTSGGRNEQFF. The full variable domain, rest sourced from reference TRBV5-6 and TRBJ2-1, is DAGVTQSPTHLIKTRGQQVTLRCSPKSGHDTVSWYQQALGQGPQFIFQYYEEEERQRGNFPDRFSGHQFPNYSSELNVNALLLGDSALYLCASSPRTSGGRNEQFFGPGTRLTVL.

The chain combines TRBV6-5 with TRBJ2-4, with 7 bases that match TRBD1. Germline-derived CDR1 and CDR2 are MNHEY and SVGAGI. This CDR3 has 16 amino acids. Losses at the gene ends were 4 bases for V and 0 bases for J; bases not matched to a gene: 6. This CDR3 is CASSSGQTLAKNIQYF. The CDR3 nucleotides read TGTGCCAGCAGTTCGGGACAGACGCTAGCCAAAAACATTCAGTACTTC.

Only a few counts were recorded for this clone. CDR3 sequence (DNA): TGTGCCAGCAGTTACCAGTTTGCAAGCAATCAGCCCCAGCATTTT. It translates to CASSYQFASNQPQHF. The chain combines TRBV6-5 with TRBJ1-5; no clear D gene. The CDR3 covers 15 residues. V shed 2 bases and J shed 1 base, with 9 bases lying between them. The germline CDR1 and CDR2 sequences are MNHEY and SVGAGI.

The chain couples TRBV5-1 to TRBJ2-7; a possible D gene is TRBD1 (6 bases). The ends were cut back, 1 base at V and 12 bases at J, with 14 bases in the middle. Germline assignment: CDR1 SGHRS and CDR2 YFSETQ. This CDR3 has 12 residues. The CDR3 spells CASSLIGQSWYF. DNA of the CDR3: TGCGCCAGCAGCTTGATTGGACAGTCGTGGTACTTC. The complete variable domain, with remaining parts taken from reference TRBV5-1 and TRBJ2-7, reads KAGVTQTPRYLIKTRGQQVTLSCSPISGHRSVSWYQQTPGQGLQFLFEYFSETQRNKGNFPGRFSGRQFSNSRSEMNVSTLELGDSALYLCASSLIGQSWYFGPGTRLTVT.

The gene calls are TRBV6-6 and TRBJ2-2; 7 positions agree with TRBD2. Per germline, CDR1 MNHNY and CDR2 SVGAGI (reference sequence). The CDR3 has 13 amino acids. Trimming took 6 bases from V and 6 from J; bases not matched to a gene: 4. The CDR3 DNA sequence: TGTGCCAGCAGGCCTGGACTAGCCGGGGAGCTGTTTTTT. Its translation: CASRPGLAGELFF.

This chain links TRBV9 with TRBJ2-3; D remains unclear. V was pared by 1 base and J by 6 bases, with 12 bases between. Germline values: CDR1 SGDLS, CDR2 YYNGEE. This CDR3 contains 14 residues. CDR3 in DNA: TGTGCCAGCAGCGTAAAACGTTCGGGTGATACGCAGTATTTT. Protein: CASSVKRSGDTQYF.

V and J are TRBV6-1 and TRBJ2-7; 9 bases line up with TRBD1. J gave up 5 bases and V 8 bases, and 7 bases lay outside the gene matches. The germline V gene encodes CDR1 MNHNS and CDR2 SASEGT. This CDR3 comprises 13 residues. CDR3 nucleotide sequence: TGTGCCAGCCAACGGACAGGGGCCAACGAGCAGTACTTC. Its translation: CASQRTGANEQYF.